The rows below give T cell receptor beta chains drawn from one sample of a study of blood T cell repertoires in COVID-19. The assay was immunoSEQ multiplex PCR, and TCRdb's table has in-frame clones only and misses some. This table holds roughly 400,000 clones, more than 75% found once. Sequenced material: PBMCs or T cells enriched from blood (not recorded which). These TCRs come from a woman aged 45-60 years who had recovered from COVID-19. The CDR3 runs from the conserved cysteine through the conserved F or W. The size of a clone is reported for some rows only, either as once, few or many, or as a class for expanded clones.

abundance: -
v_gene: TRBV6-1
CDR3aa: CASSDARDRGNYGYTF

abundance: -
v_gene: TRBV21-1
CDR3aa: CASSKDKGRDTF

abundance: -
v_gene: TRBV4-1
CDR3aa: CASSPQGPLPEKLFF

abundance: once
v_gene: TRBV27
CDR3aa: CASSLRDTYSPLHF

abundance: once
v_gene: TRBV12-3/TRBV12-4
CDR3aa: CASSPVNTEAFF

abundance: -
v_gene: TRBV7-2
CDR3aa: CASSLDPGQGMETQYF

abundance: -
v_gene: TRBV20-1
CDR3aa: CSARGAAAIYF

abundance: -
v_gene: TRBV7-2
CDR3aa: CASSATRESEAFF

abundance: -
v_gene: TRBV5-1
CDR3aa: CASSFQGSGTEAFF

abundance: -
v_gene: TRBV27
CDR3aa: CASRYQGYSNQPQHF